This TCR beta chain is from a study of cytomegalovirus exposure and HLA in healthy donors. Study-wide context: The 110 or so validation repertoires used a platform that matched the one used for the approximately 610 first-cohort repertoires, as a later analysis reported.

This CDR3 contains 14 residues. CDR1 is SGHDT and CDR2 is YYEEEE in the germline V gene. The V and J ends lost 2 bases and 6 bases respectively, with 14 bases between them. Study-wide results and limits: The finding came from a later analysis; first-cohort TCR clusters tended to co-occur in the 120 or so validation repertoires.

Among the roughly 120 subjects of the validation cohort, separate from the approximately 700-subject first cohort, were the donors. The assay was immunoSEQ multiplex PCR, and TCRdb's table has in-frame clones only and misses some. The sample includes some 310,000 clones, around 90% of them seen just once. As regards this clone: Its antigen remains unknown.

The chain carries TRBV5-6 and TRBJ1-1; D ambiguous. The sequencing sample was made of PBMCs. The sequence was collected from a man aged 25 to 40 in good health and CMV-seronegative. The CDR3 sequence: CASSFGGLVAEAFF. CDR3 DNA: TGTGCCAGCAGCTTTGGAGGGCTCGTGGCTGAAGCTTTCTTT. Looking up the rest from reference TRBV5-6 and TRBJ1-1 gives the full variable domain: DAGVTQSPTHLIKTRGQQVTLRCSPKSGHDTVSWYQQALGQGPQFIFQYYEEEERQRGNFPDRFSGHQFPNYSSELNVNALLLGDSALYLCASSFGGLVAEAFFGQGTRLTVV.